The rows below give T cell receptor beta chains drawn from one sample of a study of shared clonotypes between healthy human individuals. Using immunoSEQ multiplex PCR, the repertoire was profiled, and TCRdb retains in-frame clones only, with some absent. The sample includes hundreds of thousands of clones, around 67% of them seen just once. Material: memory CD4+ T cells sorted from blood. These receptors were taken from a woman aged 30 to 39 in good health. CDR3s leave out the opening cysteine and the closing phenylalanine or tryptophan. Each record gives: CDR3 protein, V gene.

CDR3: ASSIVPGKVL
V: TRBV19

CDR3: ASSDVISYEQY
V: TRBV10-2

CDR3: ASSRNLAGGHNEQF
V: TRBV11-1

CDR3: ASGKGVRNQPQH
V: TRBV28

CDR3: ASSSPLSTDTQY
V: TRBV28

CDR3: ASSPTPSRPQH
V: TRBV28

CDR3: ASSRPTGGYNEQF
V: TRBV4-1

CDR3: ASSLGQGALGYT
V: TRBV5-6

CDR3: ASGTSGRLDEQF
V: TRBV19

CDR3: ASSLERVVNIQY
V: TRBV11-2

CDR3: ASSIDSSLAGGRPTQY
V: TRBV19

CDR3: ASYGTGGRSEKLF
V: TRBV28

CDR3: ASSLEGTTNYGYT
V: TRBV5-1

CDR3: ALTALAGDTDTQY
V: TRBV30

CDR3: ASSLEAGTLQETQY
V: TRBV5-1

CDR3: ASSAGRVYNEQF
V: TRBV27

CDR3: ASSDSGLGTGELF
V: TRBV25-1

CDR3: ASSHRTGPSSEAF
V: TRBV4-1

CDR3: ASRWDGTGSYEQY
V: TRBV27

CDR3: ASSSRHGGGQPQH
V: TRBV19

CDR3: ASRRDSAYEQY
V: TRBV6-6

CDR3: ASSDRETYNEQF
V: TRBV5-5

CDR3: ASSQIVGNEQF
V: TRBV5-1

CDR3: ASSSWMGTEAF
V: TRBV7-9

CDR3: ASSAIDGNNEQF
V: TRBV19

CDR3: ASTPGQRLVGNIQY
V: TRBV28

CDR3: ASSLTAGTPNTGELF
V: TRBV5-1

CDR3: ASSLGGGIGNTIY
V: TRBV7-8

CDR3: ASSLLAGQGNTEAF
V: TRBV27

CDR3: ASSSGPAGNEQF
V: TRBV7-2

CDR3: ASSPRTGEYEQY
V: TRBV18

CDR3: ASSLSGPNYEQY
V: TRBV28

CDR3: ASSLLGGLAETLLSTDTQY
V: TRBV4-1

CDR3: ASSPGGAASSVEQY
V: TRBV11-2

CDR3: AISEVTSGSTDTQY
V: TRBV10-3

CDR3: ASSQKAGSLTGELF
V: TRBV11-2

CDR3: SVERKSEAF
V: TRBV29-1

CDR3: ASSLDEGQPQH
V: TRBV5-4

CDR3: ASSEVLGSGRAPETQY
V: TRBV6-1

CDR3: ASSYSSGISTEAF
V: TRBV6-5

CDR3: ASRKRPTLSEKLF
V: TRBV28

CDR3: ASSSQGGANEKLF
V: TRBV28

CDR3: ASSSILGDRNTEAF
V: TRBV6-6

CDR3: ASSFGDRGKAF
V: TRBV27

CDR3: ASSLTGSRGDEQY
V: TRBV6-1

CDR3: ASSLDPGGYT
V: TRBV5-1

CDR3: ASSLVNGGAQETQY
V: TRBV5-1

CDR3: ASSPRTSGSVGTGELF
V: TRBV5-1

CDR3: ASLLDARQAPTEAF
V: TRBV7-2

CDR3: ASSLYRGLRGEQY
V: TRBV5-8

CDR3: AISALGQTNTGELF
V: TRBV10-3

CDR3: ASKGGPHTDTQY
V: TRBV2

CDR3: AGSQGNEQF
V: TRBV25-1

CDR3: ASSQRSGRSADTQY
V: TRBV4-2

CDR3: ASSQGPGVDYEQY
V: TRBV4-1

CDR3: ASRGLAATYNEQF
V: TRBV2

CDR3: SVKDPLSGRAYEQY
V: TRBV29-1

CDR3: ASSWGGTDINQPQH
V: TRBV7-9

CDR3: ASSLLQGSYEQY
V: TRBV7-9

CDR3: ASSRTGVSNQPQH
V: TRBV5-1